The next 21 T cell receptor beta chains were all read from a single sample in a study of blood T cell repertoires in COVID-19. Method: immunoSEQ multiplex PCR; TCRdb's copy keeps in-frame clones and lacks some. The sample has a few hundred thousand clones, more than 70% seen once. The specimen sequenced was PBMCs or T cells enriched from blood (not recorded which). The origin of the receptors is a young woman who had recovered from COVID-19.

This chain uses TRBV7-3 with TRBJ1-6, with 7 bases lining up with TRBD1. Germline CDR1 reads SGHTA; CDR2 reads FQGTGA. CDR3 size: 14 residues. Germline trimming cut 5 bases from V and 9 bases from J; bases unmatched to any gene: 7. CDR3 in DNA: TGTGCCAGCAGCCAACAGGGGAGCAGTTCACCCCTCCACTTT. Encoded protein: CASSQQGSSSPLHF. The complete variable domain, with remaining parts taken from reference TRBV7-3 and TRBJ1-6, reads GAGVSQTPSNKVTEKGKYVELRCDPISGHTALYWYRQSLGQGPEFLIYFQGTGAADDSGLPNDRFFAVRPEGSVSTLKIQRTERGDSAVYLCASSQQGSSSPLHFGNGTRLTVT.

V and J are TRBV4-1 and TRBJ2-1, with 8 bases fitting TRBD2. Looked up from germline, CDR1 is MGHRA and CDR2 is YSYEKL. The CDR3 is made up of 14 amino acids. V was clipped by 4 bases and J by 7 bases; unmatched bases: 6. Written as DNA, the CDR3 is TGCGCCAGCAGCCCCGCCGCGGGGGGTAATGAGCAGTTCTTC. This gives the protein CASSPAAGGNEQFF.

The chain links TRBV30 to TRBJ1-5; D call uncertain. Trimming removed 0 bases at V and 7 bases at J, with 10 bases between. Germline values: CDR1 GTSNPN, CDR2 SVGIG (reference sequence). The CDR3 length is 13 residues. The CDR3 DNA sequence: TGTGCCTGGAGTGTGCGGGAGCACCAGCCCCAGCATTTT. Amino acids: CAWSVREHQPQHF.

This clone was picked up a small number of times. The V call is TRBV24-1, the J call TRBJ2-7; a weak D match, TRBD2 (6 bases). The CDR3 consists of 14 residues. The V end lost 4 bases, the J end lost 2 bases, and 11 bases lay between the germline ends. Germline assignment: CDR1 KGHDR and CDR2 SFDVKD. DNA of the CDR3: TGTGCCACCAGTGACCTGCGGGACCCCTACGAGCAGTACTTC. It is translated as CATSDLRDPYEQYF.

The CDR3 here is CAISDRDRVLAKNIQYF. Written as DNA, the CDR3 is TGTGCCATCAGTGACCGGGACAGGGTCCTAGCCAAAAACATTCAGTACTTC. The rearrangement joins TRBV10-3 to TRBJ2-4, with 9 bases lining up with TRBD1. The V gene's germline CDR1 is ENHRY and CDR2 SYGVKD. This CDR3 has 17 residues. J lost 0 bases, V lost 3 bases, and 6 bases had no gene match.

The rearrangement joins TRBV29-1 to TRBJ1-2; D is possibly TRBD1 (5 bases). The germline V gene encodes CDR1 SQVTM and CDR2 ANQGSEA. V lost 4 bases and J 6 bases, leaving 12 bases between the germline ends. CDR3 size: 12 residues. In nucleotides, the CDR3 is TGCAGCGTTGGATCGGGGGGAAATGGCTACACCTTC. Protein sequence: CSVGSGGNGYTF.

This clone has just one count. The chain has TRBV28 and TRBJ2-7; weak D call: TRBD1 (5 bases). The length of the CDR3 is 16 residues. Trimming pared 7 bases from V and 6 bases from J, leaving 25 bases between. The germline gives CDR1 MDHEN, CDR2 SYDVKM. The CDR3 reads CASTPTGLREFSEQYF. CDR3 nucleotide sequence: TGTGCCAGCACCCCTACAGGCCTAAGGGAATTCTCCGAGCAGTACTTC.

Points on this clone: Distinct nucleotide sequences in the sample also encode this CDR3. This CDR3 reads CATSRDRGNQPQHF. The CDR3 DNA reads as TGTGCCACCAGCAGAGATAGGGGTAATCAGCCCCAGCATTTT. The chain recombines TRBV15 with TRBJ1-5; D may be TRBD1 (5 bases). Looked up from germline, CDR1 is LNHNV and CDR2 is YYDKDF (reference sequence). The CDR3 runs to 14 residues. Trimming left V 0 bases short and J 4 bases short, with 7 bases between.

The chain has TRBV16 and TRBJ2-7; tentative D call: TRBD1 (6 bases). The CDR3 is 15 residues long. Germline loops: CDR1 KGHSY, CDR2 FQNENV. V shed 1 base and J shed 0 bases, with 10 bases lying between them. CDR3 nucleotides: TGTGCCAGCAGCCAATACCAGGGGACCTCCTACGAGCAGTACTTC. It is translated as CASSQYQGTSYEQYF. Filled out from reference TRBV16 and TRBJ2-7, the complete variable domain reads GEEVAQTPKHLVRGEGQKAKLYCAPIKGHSYVFWYQQVLKNEFKFLISFQNENVFDETGMPKERFSAKCLPNSPCSLEIQATKLEDSAVYFCASSQYQGTSYEQYFGPGTRLTVT.

In the case of this clone: The sample holds other DNA sequences that translate to the same CDR3. This chain uses TRBV5-1 with TRBJ1-5; TRBD1 agrees at 9 bases. The V and J ends lost 0 bases and 3 bases, in that order; junction bases with no gene match: 1. The CDR3 spans 15 residues. Per the germline V gene, CDR1 is SGHRS and CDR2 is YFSETQ. CDR3 in DNA: TGCGCCAGCAGCTTGGGGGACAGGGACAATCAGCCCCAGCATTTT. Protein product: CASSLGDRDNQPQHF.

The chain uses TRBV18 and TRBJ1-2; maybe TRBD1 (6 bases). V was trimmed by 2 bases and J by 1 base, leaving 11 bases between them. Germline V CDR1 and CDR2: KGHSH, LQKENI. The CDR3 spans 15 residues. CDR3 nucleotide sequence: TGTGCCAGCTCACCAGAGGACAGTTTTAACTATGGCTACACCTTC. Protein product: CASSPEDSFNYGYTF. Full variable domain (outside the CDR3, taken from reference TRBV18 and TRBJ1-2): NAGVMQNPRHLVRRRGQEARLRCSPMKGHSHVYWYRQLPEEGLKFMVYLQKENIIDESGMPKERFSAEFPKEGPSILRIQQVVRGDSAAYFCASSPEDSFNYGYTFGSGTRLTVV.

This chain connects TRBV9 to TRBJ1-2, with D perhaps TRBD1 (5 bases). From germline, CDR1 is SGDLS and CDR2 YYNGEE. The CDR3 covers 14 residues. Trimming pared 5 bases from V and 0 bases from J, leaving 11 bases between. In nucleotides, the CDR3 is TGTGCCAGCAGTGCCACAGGTTCTAACTATGGCTACACCTTC. Translated: CASSATGSNYGYTF.

On this clone itself: The sample contains more than one DNA sequence encoding this CDR3. The J gene is TRBJ1-3, the V gene TRBV3-1 (or the pseudogene TRBV3-2); D not resolved. CDR1 LGHDT and CDR2 YNNKEL come from the germline V gene (reference sequence). With 0 bases removed from V and 3 bases from J, the gap between germline ends came to 3 bases. This CDR3 spans 13 amino acids. The CDR3 loop reads CASSQDLGNTIYF. CDR3 nucleotides: TGTGCCAGCAGCCAAGACCTTGGAAACACCATATATTTT.

V gene TRBV19 combines with J gene TRBJ2-3; a possible D gene is TRBD2 (6 bases). V gave up 3 bases and J gave up 1 base, with 11 bases separating them. CDR1 LNHDA and CDR2 SQIVND come from the germline V gene (reference sequence). This CDR3 has 15 amino acids. The CDR3 bases are TGTGCCAGTAGTATCCGCTCTAGCGGCACAGATACGCAGTATTTT. Its translation is CASSIRSSGTDTQYF.

With respect to this clone: One junction end does not reproduce the germline sequence, and a read error may be involved. The chain uses TRBV7-7 and TRBJ2-1, with TRBD1 identical over 7 bases. The CDR3 contains 15 residues. The germline V gene has CDR1 SSHAT and CDR2 FNYEAQ (reference sequence). This CDR3 reads CASSLTGDSYNEQFF. DNA of the CDR3: TGTGCTAGCAGCTTAACAGGGGACTCCTACAATGAGCAGTTCTTC.

This chain joins TRBV5-1 and TRBJ2-3; 9 bases line up with TRBD2. The CDR3 contains 15 residues. J lost 5 bases, V lost 4 bases, and 8 bases had no gene match. The V gene's germline CDR1 is SGHRS and CDR2 YFSETQ. CDR3 in DNA: TGCGCCAGCAGCGAGATGGGACTAGCCAAAGATACGCAGTATTTT. Translating it yields CASSEMGLAKDTQYF.

This clone appeared a single time. The rearrangement uses TRBV6-4 and TRBJ2-2, with TRBD1 identical over 9 bases. J gave up 4 bases and V 6 bases, and 6 bases lay outside the gene matches. CDR3 length: 15 residues. CDR1 MRHNA and CDR2 SNTAGT come from the germline V gene. The CDR3 DNA reads as TGTGCCAGCAGCCTGACAGGGGGAGGCACCGGGGAGCTGTTTTTT. This translates into CASSLTGGGTGELFF.

V gene TRBV6-5 combines with J gene TRBJ2-1; tentatively, D is TRBD1 (7 bases). V dropped 5 bases and J dropped 8 bases, with 10 bases sitting between them. The CDR3 totals 12 residues. The germline CDR1 and CDR2 sequences are MNHEY and SVGAGI. The CDR3, as DNA: TGTGCCAGCAGTCCCAGGGGGGATGAGCAGTTCTTC. This sequence encodes CASSPRGDEQFF.

This chain uses TRBV30 with TRBJ2-3; 8 bases fit TRBD2. This CDR3 has 15 amino acids. With V trimmed by 2 bases and J by 3 bases, 7 bases remained unmatched. Per the germline V gene, CDR1 is GTSNPN and CDR2 is SVGIG (reference sequence). The CDR3 loop reads CAWSPGLGDTDTQYF. DNA of the CDR3: TGTGCCTGGAGTCCGGGACTAGGAGATACAGATACGCAGTATTTT.

The genes are TRBV28 and TRBJ2-7; 11 bases are shared with TRBD2. V was clipped by 1 base and J by 3 bases; unmatched bases: 8. The CDR3 is 17 residues long. Per germline, CDR1 MDHEN and CDR2 SYDVKM. CDR3: CASSLSRVAGGDYEQYF. Written as DNA, the CDR3 is TGTGCCAGCAGTTTATCCCGGGTAGCGGGGGGGGACTACGAGCAGTACTTC.

The J gene is TRBJ1-2, the V gene TRBV14; 8 nucleotides agree with TRBD1. This CDR3 has 14 residues. Germline CDR1 is SGHDN and CDR2 is FVKESK. The junction had 8 bases not matched to a gene; V was cut back by 3 bases and J by 8 bases. The CDR3 DNA sequence: TGTGCCAGCAGCCACTCGGACAGGGCAGCGGGCTACACCTTC. It translates to CASSHSDRAAGYTF. The full variable domain, in which reference TRBV14 and TRBJ1-2 provide the parts outside the CDR3, is EAGVTQFPSHSVIEKGQTVTLRCDPISGHDNLYWYRRVMGKEIKFLLHFVKESKQDESGMPNNRFLAERTGGTYSTLKVQPAELEDSGVYFCASSHSDRAAGYTFGSGTRLTVV.